This T cell receptor beta chain is drawn from a study of T cell responses to AZD1222 COVID-19 vaccine. About the research overall: Whether given at about 4 or about 12 weeks, second doses were pooled.

The method was immunoSEQ multiplex PCR; TCRdb's version includes in-frame clones alone and lacks a portion of them. The table has around 70,000 clones, 80% to 90% seen once. Broader study findings: Following two doses of AZD1222, Spike-specific TCR breadth and depth rose. Sampling captured repertoires only after the peak T cell response. The donors showed a predominance of white British ancestry and of females, with possible underestimation of clonal diversity.

On this clone: Its antigen is not identified.

The source was peripheral blood, collected on day 0 of AZD1222 vaccination. The origin of this receptor is an adult in good health.

The CDR3 DNA reads as TGTGCCAGTAGTCTGGGACAGGGGGGAACTGAAGCTTTCTTT. Translating it yields CASSLGQGGTEAFF. The gene calls are TRBV19 and TRBJ1-1, with TRBD1 matching over 11 bases. The CDR3 runs to 14 residues. J gave up 5 bases and V 5 bases, and 4 bases lay outside the gene matches. The germline CDR1 and CDR2 sequences are LNHDA and SQIVND (reference sequence).